This entry features one T cell receptor (beta chain) sequence. Its antigen is still unknown. CDR1 is LNHDA and CDR2 is SQIVND in the germline V gene (reference sequence). This CDR3 comprises 13 residues. Trimming cost V 5 bases and J 3 bases, with 10 bases left between them. These data originate in a study of T cell responses to AZD1222 COVID-19 vaccine. TCRdb's table, derived via immunoSEQ multiplex PCR, lists solely in-frame clones and lacks some. The repertoire holds 150,000 or so clones, with about 91% as singletons. General observations from the study: Seropositive AZD1222 recipients at baseline numbered only 5 or 6.

This chain links TRBV19 with TRBJ1-2; D is unclear. The TCR originated in an adult in good health. The sequences come from peripheral blood, collected on day 0 of MenACWY control vaccination. This CDR3 reads CASSPRTDYGYTF. Written as DNA, the CDR3 is TGTGCCAGTAGTCCCCGGACGGACTATGGCTACACCTTC.